These 15 T cell receptor beta chains originate from one sample sequenced in a study of cytomegalovirus exposure and HLA in healthy donors. The PCR made use of 60 Vbeta and 13 Jbeta primers. The assay was immunoSEQ multiplex PCR, and TCRdb's table has in-frame clones only and misses some. The table lists fewer than 200,000 clones, 60% to 85% of them singletons. Sequencing was performed on PBMCs. Receptor source: a female donor in good health and CMV-seronegative.

The chain couples TRBV9 to TRBJ2-7; perhaps TRBD2 as D (7 bases). With 3 bases removed from V and 6 bases from J, the gap between germline ends came to 25 bases. The CDR3 consists of 17 residues. Germline assignment: CDR1 SGDLS and CDR2 YYNGEE. The CDR3 spells CASSAGGRDYTLPEQYF. The CDR3 DNA follows: TGTGCCAGCAGCGCGGGGGGCCGGGACTATACCCTGCCCGAGCAGTACTTC.

This chain joins TRBV4-3 and TRBJ2-1; TRBD2 matches at 12 bases. The V gene end was trimmed by 0 bases and the J gene end by 10 bases; junction bases not matched to a gene: 7. The germline gives CDR1 LGHNA, CDR2 YSLEER. This CDR3 contains 16 residues. The CDR3 nucleotides are TGCGCCAGCAGCCAAGAAGAGCTAGCGGGGGGGCCGGAGCAGTTCTTC. It codes for CASSQEELAGGPEQFF.

The V gene is TRBV7-2, the J gene TRBJ2-3, with TRBD2 as a possible D gene (7 bases). The CDR3 spans 15 residues. With 0 bases removed from V and 6 bases from J, the gap between germline ends came to 13 bases. Germline V gene sequence: CDR1 SGHTA, CDR2 FQGNSA. The CDR3 is CASSLAGGGIDTQYF. DNA for the CDR3: TGTGCCAGCAGCTTAGCGGGAGGGGGAATTGATACGCAGTATTTT.

The rearrangement uses TRBV9 and TRBJ2-3; TRBD1 is a possible D gene (5 bases). V was cut by 0 bases and J by 2 bases, with 10 bases left in between. Germline CDR1 is SGDLS and CDR2 is YYNGEE. This CDR3 has 15 residues. CDR3 residues: CASSVAGLYTDTQYF. DNA of the CDR3: TGTGCCAGCAGCGTAGCAGGGCTTTACACAGATACGCAGTATTTT.

A note on this clone: The germline gene is not matched at one end of the junction; a read error may be the cause. The chain joins TRBV7-9 to TRBJ2-7; TRBD1 is a possible D gene (6 bases). The germline V gene encodes CDR1 SEHNR and CDR2 FQNEAQ (reference sequence). The length of the CDR3 is 15 residues. This CDR3 is CSSSLPQGQSSEQYF. DNA for the CDR3: TGTTCCAGCAGCTTACCCCAGGGGCAATCAAGCGAGCAGTACTTC. Full variable domain (remainder filled in from reference TRBV7-9 and TRBJ2-7): DTGVSQNPRHKITKRGQNVTFRCDPISEHNRLYWYRQTLGQGPEFLTYFQNEAQLEKSRLLSDRFSAERPKGSFSTLEIQRTEQGDSAMYLCSSSLPQGQSSEQYFGPGTRLTVT.

The V call is TRBV2, the J call TRBJ2-1; 11 bases line up with TRBD2. CDR1 SNHLY and CDR2 FYNNEI come from the germline V gene. This CDR3 is 12 amino acids long. The V gene end was trimmed by 9 bases and the J gene end by 7 bases; junction bases not matched to a gene: 2. CDR3 sequence reads: CASTSGRNEQFF. The CDR3 DNA is TGTGCCAGTACTAGCGGGAGAAATGAGCAGTTCTTC.

This chain links TRBV9 with TRBJ2-7; 7 nucleotides align to TRBD2. With V trimmed by 0 bases and J by 8 bases, 14 bases remained unmatched. CDR1 SGDLS and CDR2 YYNGEE come from the germline V gene. The CDR3 spans 16 residues. The CDR3 nucleotides are TGTGCCAGCAGCGTAGGGACCCTTGGGGGGGGACTCCAGCAGTACTTC. Residues: CASSVGTLGGGLQQYF.

The sample holds a few counts of this clone. V usage is TRBV2 and J usage is TRBJ2-5; D is perhaps TRBD2 (6 bases). The V gene's germline CDR1 is SNHLY and CDR2 FYNNEI. The ends were cut back, 6 bases at V and 1 base at J, with 15 bases in the middle. The CDR3 spans 15 residues. The CDR3 DNA follows: TGTGCCAGCAGCCTCAGCGGGCTGGTCCAAGAGACCCAGTACTTC. Amino acid sequence: CASSLSGLVQETQYF.

This chain connects TRBV4-3 to TRBJ1-1, with a possible D match to TRBD1 (6 bases). The CDR3 loop spans 14 amino acids. V lost 7 bases and J lost 4, with 16 bases in between. Germline V gives CDR1 LGHNA, CDR2 YSLEER. CDR3 nucleotides: TGCGCCAGCACCTTTACGGGGGGCGCCACTGAAGCTTTCTTT. Its protein product is CASTFTGGATEAFF.

The V gene is TRBV7-3, the J gene TRBJ2-5; D perhaps matches TRBD2 (5 bases). Trimming pared 1 base from V and 4 bases from J, leaving 7 bases between. The CDR3 covers 13 residues. Germline-derived CDR1 and CDR2 are SGHTA and FQGTGA. DNA of the CDR3: TGTGCCAGCAGCTTAAATGCGGGAGAGACCCAGTACTTC. Protein product: CASSLNAGETQYF.

This clone appeared a single time. V gene TRBV6-1 combines with J gene TRBJ1-2, with 10 bases identical to TRBD1. This CDR3 is 14 amino acids long. Unmatched junction bases numbered 6, after V lost 5 bases and J lost 6 bases. CDR1 is MNHNS, CDR2 SASEGT, per germline. For the CDR3, the DNA is TGTGCCAGCAGTCAGTCCGGGACAGGGGATGGCTACACCTTC. Amino acids: CASSQSGTGDGYTF.

This clone was picked up a small number of times. At the DNA level, this CDR3 is encoded by other sequences in the same sample as well. The chain recombines TRBV6-1 with TRBJ2-5, with TRBD1 matching 10 bases. The CDR3 sequence is 14 residues long. Germline V gene data show CDR1 as MNHNS and CDR2 as SASEGT. The V and J ends lost 10 bases and 7 bases, in that order; junction bases with no gene match: 12. The CDR3 DNA is TGTGCCACTGGGGACAGGGGAAATTTAGCGACCCAGTACTTC. Translation gives CATGDRGNLATQYF.

The V and J genes are TRBV5-1 and TRBJ1-5, with 10 bases fitting TRBD1. Germline CDR1 is SGHRS and CDR2 is YFSETQ. This CDR3 spans 15 amino acids. Trimming cost V 5 bases and J 4 bases; bases outside gene matches: 6. CDR3 DNA: TGCGCCAGCAGGACCGGGACAGGGGTGAATCAGCCCCAGCATTTT. It is translated as CASRTGTGVNQPQHF.

The V and J genes are TRBV27 and TRBJ2-1, with 9 bases lining up with TRBD2. The germline V gene encodes CDR1 MNHEY and CDR2 SMNVEV (reference sequence). V gave up 2 bases and J gave up 6 bases; unmatched junction bases: 5. This CDR3 spans 15 amino acids. The DNA for the CDR3 is TGTGCCAGCAGTTTAAGCGGGGGGACCCCCAATGAGCAGTTCTTC. It codes for CASSLSGGTPNEQFF.

This clone turned up a few times. The J gene is TRBJ1-2, the V gene TRBV10-3; D remains ambiguous. The CDR3 is 15 residues long. V was shortened by 4 bases and J by 5 bases, with 17 bases between the two germline ends. CDR1 is ENHRY, CDR2 SYGVKD, per germline. In DNA, the CDR3 is TGTGCCATCAGTGCAAGCAAGTTAGACATTTATGGCTACACCTTC. It codes for CAISASKLDIYGYTF.